This T cell receptor beta chain was recorded in a study of T cell changes during pregnancy in multiple sclerosis. Here immunoSEQ multiplex PCR was the method, and the copy in TCRdb shows in-frame clones only, minus some. Here the sample spans tens of thousands of clones, approximately 90% being singletons. The V gene lost 5 bases and the J gene lost 0 bases, with 13 bases spanning the gap. CDR3 length equals 15 residues. Germline loops: CDR1 LNHDA, CDR2 SQIVND (reference sequence). This chain joins TRBV19 and TRBJ1-1; tentative D call: TRBD1 (5 bases). The sample was CD4+ T cells from peripheral blood mononuclear cells, taken before pregnancy. The sequence came from a female donor with multiple sclerosis, enrolled in a pregnancy study. The CDR3 region is CASSPFQGLNTEAFF. CDR3 nucleotides: TGTGCCAGTAGTCCCTTCCAGGGCCTGAACACTGAAGCTTTCTTT. The full variable domain, in which reference TRBV19 and TRBJ1-1 provide the parts outside the CDR3, is DGGITQSPKYLFRKEGQNVTLSCEQNLNHDAMYWYRQDPGQGLRLIYYSQIVNDFQKGDIAEGYSVSREKKESFPLTVTSAQKNPTAFYLCASSPFQGLNTEAFFGQGTRLTVV.